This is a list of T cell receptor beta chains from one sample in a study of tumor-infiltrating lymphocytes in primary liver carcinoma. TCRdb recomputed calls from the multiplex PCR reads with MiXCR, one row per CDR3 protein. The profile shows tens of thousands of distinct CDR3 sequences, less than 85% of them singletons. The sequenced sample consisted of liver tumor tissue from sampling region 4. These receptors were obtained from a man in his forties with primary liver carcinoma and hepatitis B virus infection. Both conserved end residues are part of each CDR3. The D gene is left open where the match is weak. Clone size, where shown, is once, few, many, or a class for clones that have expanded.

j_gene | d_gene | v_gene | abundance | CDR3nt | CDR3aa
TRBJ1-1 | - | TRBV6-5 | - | TGTGCCAGCAGTAGGGGGGAAACAGAAGCTTTCTTT | CASSRGETEAFF
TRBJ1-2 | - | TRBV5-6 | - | TGTACCAGCGGTTCCGGGAAATCTGGCTACACCTTC | CTSGSGKSGYTF
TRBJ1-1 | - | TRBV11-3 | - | TGTGCCAGCGGATTAGATCACACTGAAACTTTCTTT | CASGLDHTETFF
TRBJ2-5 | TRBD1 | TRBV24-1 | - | TGTGTCACCTCGACAGGGTATTTCGAGACCCAGTACTTC | CVTSTGYFETQYF
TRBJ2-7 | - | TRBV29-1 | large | TGCAGCGTCGATACAGGGTATGTCGACGAGCAGTACTTC | CSVDTGYVDEQYF
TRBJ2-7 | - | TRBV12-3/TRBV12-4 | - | TGTGCCCGCAGTTTATGGGGGCAAGGGAGATCCTACGAACAATACTTC | CARSLWGQGRSYEQYF
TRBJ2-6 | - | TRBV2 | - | TGTGCCAGCAGAATGAGGAATATCACCAGCTCTGGGGCCAACGTCCGGACTTTC | CASRMRNITSSGANVRTF
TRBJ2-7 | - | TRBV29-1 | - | TGCAGCGCCATGACACATGGGACCTGCACTCCCTATGAGCAGTACTTC | CSAMTHGTCTPYEQYF
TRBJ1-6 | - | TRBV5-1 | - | TGCGCCAGCAGCGACAGCCTGAGAGCGCATAATTCACCCCTCCACTTT | CASSDSLRAHNSPLHF
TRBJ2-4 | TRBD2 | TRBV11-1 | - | TGTGCCTGCAGCTTTCCCCGGACTAGTAGGACCAAAAACATTCAGTACTTC | CACSFPRTSRTKNIQYF
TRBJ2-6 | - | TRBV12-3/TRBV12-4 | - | TGTGCCAGCAGTCGGACCCGACTAGTCCCCGGTCGGGCCTTTGGGGCCAACGCCATGACTTTC | CASSRTRLVPGRAFGANAMTF